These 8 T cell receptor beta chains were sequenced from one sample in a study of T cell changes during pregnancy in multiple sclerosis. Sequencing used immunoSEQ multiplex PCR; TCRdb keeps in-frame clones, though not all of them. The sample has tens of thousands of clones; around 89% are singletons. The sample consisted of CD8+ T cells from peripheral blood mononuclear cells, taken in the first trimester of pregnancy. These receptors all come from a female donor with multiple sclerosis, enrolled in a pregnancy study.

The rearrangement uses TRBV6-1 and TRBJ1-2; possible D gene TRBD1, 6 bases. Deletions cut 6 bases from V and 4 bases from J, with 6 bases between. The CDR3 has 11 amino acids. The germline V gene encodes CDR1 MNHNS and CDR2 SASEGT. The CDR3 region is CASRTGYGYTF. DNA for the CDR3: TGTGCCAGCAGGACAGGCTATGGCTACACCTTC.

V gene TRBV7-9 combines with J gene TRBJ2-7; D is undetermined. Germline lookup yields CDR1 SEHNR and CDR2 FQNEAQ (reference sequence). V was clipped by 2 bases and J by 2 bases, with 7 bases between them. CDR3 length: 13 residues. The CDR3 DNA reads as TGTGCCAGCAGCTTACCGGGTACCTACGAGCAGTACTTC. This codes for CASSLPGTYEQYF. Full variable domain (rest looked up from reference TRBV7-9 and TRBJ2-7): DTGVSQNPRHKITKRGQNVTFRCDPISEHNRLYWYRQTLGQGPEFLTYFQNEAQLEKSRLLSDRFSAERPKGSFSTLEIQRTEQGDSAMYLCASSLPGTYEQYFGPGTRLTVT.

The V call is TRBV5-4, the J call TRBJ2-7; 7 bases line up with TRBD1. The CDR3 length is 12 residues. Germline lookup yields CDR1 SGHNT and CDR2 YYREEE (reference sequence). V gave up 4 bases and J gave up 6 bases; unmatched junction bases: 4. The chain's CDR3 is CASSRQGREQYF. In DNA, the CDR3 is TGTGCCAGCAGCAGACAGGGCCGCGAGCAGTACTTC.

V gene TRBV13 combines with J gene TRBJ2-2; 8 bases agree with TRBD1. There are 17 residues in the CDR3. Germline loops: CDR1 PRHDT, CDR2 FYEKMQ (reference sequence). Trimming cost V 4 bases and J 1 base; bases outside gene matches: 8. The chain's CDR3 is CASSSIAGQGNTGELFF. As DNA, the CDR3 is TGTGCCAGCAGCTCCATAGCTGGACAGGGGAACACCGGGGAGCTGTTTTTT. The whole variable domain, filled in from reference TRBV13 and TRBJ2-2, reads AAGVIQSPRHLIKEKRETATLKCYPIPRHDTVYWYQQGPGQDPQFLISFYEKMQSDKGSIPDRFSAQQFSDYHSELNMSSLELGDSALYFCASSSIAGQGNTGELFFGEGSRLTVL.

CDR3 in amino acids: CASNPGIAGATNEQFF. CDR3 DNA sequence: TGTGCCAGCAACCCGGGGATAGCGGGAGCGACGAATGAGCAGTTCTTC. The rearrangement links TRBV9 to TRBJ2-1, with 9 bases aligning to TRBD2. V gave up 6 bases and J gave up 7 bases; unmatched junction bases: 14. The CDR3 consists of 16 residues. Germline CDR1 and CDR2: SGDLS and YYNGEE.

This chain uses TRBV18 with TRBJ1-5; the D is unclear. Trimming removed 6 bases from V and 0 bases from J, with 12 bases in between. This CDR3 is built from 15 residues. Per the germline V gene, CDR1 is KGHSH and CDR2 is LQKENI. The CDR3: CASSPSRDSNQPQHF. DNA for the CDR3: TGTGCCAGCTCCCCCTCGCGGGATAGCAATCAGCCCCAGCATTTT.

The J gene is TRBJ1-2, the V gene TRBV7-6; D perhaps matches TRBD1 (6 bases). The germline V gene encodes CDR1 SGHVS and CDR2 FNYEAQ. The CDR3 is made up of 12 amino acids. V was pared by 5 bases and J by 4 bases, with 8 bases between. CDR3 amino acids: CASSRRGYGYTF. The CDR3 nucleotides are TGTGCCAGCAGCCGCAGGGGCTATGGCTACACCTTC.

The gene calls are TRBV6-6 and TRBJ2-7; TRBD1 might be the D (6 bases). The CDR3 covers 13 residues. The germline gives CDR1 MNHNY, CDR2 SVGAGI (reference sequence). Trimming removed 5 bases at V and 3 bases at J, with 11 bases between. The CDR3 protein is CASSTGQLYEQYF. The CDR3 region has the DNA TGTGCCAGCAGTACCGGACAGCTCTACGAGCAGTACTTC.